Listed below are T cell receptor beta chains from one sample, sequenced in a study of T-cell reconstitution after alpha-beta-depleted transplantation in children. TCRdb used MiXCR to reprocess the PCR reads, holding one entry per CDR3 protein. This repertoire shows about 610,000 distinct CDR3 sequences, roughly a tenth found once; its top ten account for 3.5% to 5%. The input for sequencing was PBMCs from the stem cell graft donor, taken from the stem cell graft. The origin of the receptors is a human donor who donated a stem cell graft to a child with acute myeloid leukemia. CDR3s include the opening cysteine and the closing phenylalanine or tryptophan. Fields, in order: clone size, D gene, J gene, V gene, CDR3 protein, CDR3 DNA. A D gene is named only where the DNA matches it firmly. Size values are once, few and many counts, or a class for expanded clones, and some rows have none.

many | TRBD2 | TRBJ2-7 | TRBV20-1 | CSAREIAGASYEQYF | TGCAGTGCTAGAGAAATAGCGGGAGCCTCCTACGAGCAGTACTTC
few | - | TRBJ1-2 | TRBV19 | CASSNGPGGKADGYTF | TGTGCCAGTAGTAATGGTCCGGGGGGTAAGGCTGATGGCTACACCTTC
many | TRBD2 | TRBJ2-2 | TRBV12-3/TRBV12-4 | CASSGQSSGRGSGELFF | TGTGCCAGCAGTGGCCAATCTAGCGGGAGAGGCTCGGGGGAGCTGTTTTTT
few | TRBD1 | TRBJ2-1 | TRBV5-1 | CASSLRTGQGLTEQFF | TGCGCCAGCAGCTTGAGGACAGGGCAGGGGTTAACTGAGCAGTTCTTC
many | - | TRBJ2-3 | TRBV27 | CASSLLVGRYTDTQYF | TGTGCCAGCAGTTTACTCGTAGGGCGGTACACAGATACGCAGTATTTT
few | - | TRBJ2-7 | TRBV12-3/TRBV12-4 | CASSPLAARGEQYF | TGTGCCAGCAGTCCACTAGCGGCCAGGGGGGAGCAGTACTTC
- | - | TRBJ2-7 | TRBV4-2 | CASSQDHIGRTYEQYF | TGTGCCAGCAGCCAAGATCATATAGGCAGAACCTACGAGCAGTACTTC
- | - | TRBJ2-1 | TRBV5-1 | CASSSRLPGLRTYNEQFF | TGCGCCAGCAGCTCGAGATTACCGGGACTGAGGACCTACAATGAGCAGTTCTTC
- | - | TRBJ2-5 | TRBV7-8 | CASSLARLGETQYF | TGTGCCAGCAGCTTAGCTCGCTTGGGAGAGACCCAGTACTTC
- | TRBD2 | TRBJ2-7 | TRBV28 | CATTGTIDEQYF | TGTGCCACTACCGGGACTATCGACGAGCAGTACTTC
few | - | TRBJ2-5 | TRBV7-9 | CASSQPLQETQYF | TGTGCCAGCAGCCAACCCCTTCAAGAGACCCAGTACTTC
many | TRBD2 | TRBJ2-1 | TRBV19 | CASSIDLASGSYNEQFF | TGTGCCAGTAGTATAGATCTCGCTAGCGGGAGCTACAATGAGCAGTTCTTC
few | - | TRBJ1-5 | TRBV4-3 | CASSQGTGSGNQPQHF | TGCGCCAGCAGCCAAGGTACAGGGTCCGGCAATCAGCCCCAGCATTTT
- | - | TRBJ2-1 | TRBV4-1 | CASSRKQGPSSYNEQFF | TGCGCCAGCAGCCGAAAACAGGGTCCCAGCTCCTACAATGAGCAGTTCTTC
few | TRBD2 | TRBJ2-7 | TRBV7-6 | CASSPRDYSYEQYF | TGTGCCAGCAGCCCCCGGGACTACTCCTACGAGCAGTACTTC
once | - | TRBJ1-1 | TRBV6-2/TRBV6-3 | CASTPDSYTEAFF | TGTGCCAGCACACCGGACTCCTACACTGAAGCTTTCTTT
many | TRBD1 | TRBJ1-6 | TRBV10-3 | CAISSTGADSPLHF | TGTGCCATCAGTTCGACAGGGGCAGATTCACCCCTCCACTTT
- | - | TRBJ1-2 | TRBV20-1 | CSARVAGLYGYTF | TGCAGTGCTAGAGTGGCAGGGCTCTATGGCTACACCTTC
few | - | TRBJ2-3 | TRBV14 | CASSQGTPATDTQYF | TGTGCCAGCAGCCAAGGAACGCCGGCCACAGATACGCAGTATTTT
- | TRBD1 | TRBJ1-6 | TRBV28 | CASSFRGRSSPLHF | TGTGCCAGCAGTTTCAGGGGGCGTAGTTCACCCCTCCACTTT
many | - | TRBJ2-5 | TRBV20-1 | CSAPDRGGSQYF | TGCAGTGCACCCGACAGGGGAGGGTCCCAGTACTTC
- | TRBD2 | TRBJ2-7 | TRBV20-1 | CSASASGSLGEQYF | TGCAGTGCTAGTGCGAGCGGGAGCCTCGGCGAGCAGTACTTC
few | - | TRBJ1-2 | TRBV6-1 | CASSAPGFYGYTF | TGTGCCAGCAGTGCGCCAGGGTTCTATGGCTACACCTTC
few | - | TRBJ2-1 | TRBV24-1 | CATSGVRGGQFF | TGTGCCACCAGTGGTGTACGCGGCGGGCAGTTCTTC
- | - | TRBJ2-1 | TRBV5-5 | CASSPDYLYNEQFF | TGTGCCAGCAGCCCCGACTATCTCTACAATGAGCAGTTCTTC
- | TRBD2 | TRBJ2-3 | TRBV15 | CATSRDRTSGAVTQYF | TGTGCCACCAGCAGAGATCGAACTAGCGGGGCGGTTACGCAGTATTTT
many | TRBD2 | TRBJ2-1 | TRBV7-8 | CASSFRLAGDNEQFF | TGTGCCAGCAGCTTTCGACTAGCGGGAGATAATGAGCAGTTCTTC
many | - | TRBJ1-1 | TRBV7-2 | CASSLDLRYTEAFF | TGTGCCAGCAGCTTAGACCTAAGATACACTGAAGCTTTCTTT
few | TRBD2 | TRBJ2-1 | TRBV7-3 | CASSLLSGLGLHEQFF | TGTGCCAGCAGCTTATTAAGCGGACTAGGGTTACATGAGCAGTTCTTC
many | TRBD1 | TRBJ2-5 | TRBV12-3/TRBV12-4 | CAFHRTGGMETQYF | TGTGCTTTCCACCGGACAGGGGGGATGGAGACCCAGTACTTC
many | TRBD2 | TRBJ2-7 | TRBV5-1 | CASSLGLAGGLASSYEQYF | TGCGCCAGCAGCCTGGGACTAGCGGGAGGCCTTGCCTCTTCCTACGAGCAGTACTTC
- | TRBD1 | TRBJ1-6 | TRBV25-1 | CASTQGAGGSPLHF | TGTGCCAGCACCCAGGGGGCTGGTGGTTCACCCCTCCACTTT
- | - | TRBJ1-1 | TRBV5-4 | CASSSLLATGEAFF | TGTGCCAGCAGCTCACTTTTAGCTACTGGTGAAGCTTTCTTT
few | TRBD2 | TRBJ2-6 | TRBV5-1 | CASSKVGTSGTGANVLTF | TGCGCCAGCAGCAAAGTAGGGACTAGCGGGACTGGGGCCAACGTCCTGACTTTC
- | TRBD1 | TRBJ2-7 | TRBV7-9 | CASSAAPAGTGVAEQYF | TGTGCCAGCAGCGCAGCGCCGGCCGGGACAGGGGTTGCCGAGCAGTACTTC
- | TRBD2 | TRBJ2-7 | TRBV29-1 | CSVGLAWGSEQYF | TGCAGCGTGGGACTAGCGTGGGGATCCGAGCAGTACTTC
many | - | TRBJ2-1 | TRBV5-5 | CASSGVGGSYNEQFF | TGTGCCAGCAGCGGAGTCGGTGGCTCCTACAATGAGCAGTTCTTC
few | - | TRBJ2-5 | TRBV11-2 | CASSLAVGTETQYF | TGTGCCAGCAGCTTAGCGGTAGGGACGGAGACCCAGTACTTC
- | - | TRBJ1-2 | TRBV12-3/TRBV12-4 | CASTRKTWGYTF | TGTGCCAGCACAAGAAAAACCTGGGGCTACACCTTC
few | TRBD2 | TRBJ2-1 | TRBV30 | CAWRSGSSYNEQFF | TGTGCCTGGAGAAGCGGGAGCTCCTACAATGAGCAGTTCTTC
- | - | TRBJ1-4 | TRBV6-6 | CASSYGEKLFF | TGTGCCAGCAGTTACGGGGAAAAACTGTTTTTT
few | - | TRBJ2-3 | TRBV5-1 | CASRSMATSTDTQYF | TGCGCCAGCAGGTCCATGGCCACTAGCACAGATACGCAGTATTTT
- | TRBD2 | TRBJ2-2 | TRBV12-3/TRBV12-4 | CASSLSSGRASGELFF | TGTGCCAGCAGTTTGTCTAGCGGGAGGGCCAGCGGGGAGCTGTTTTTT
many | TRBD1 | TRBJ1-2 | TRBV5-1 | CASSLEGQGAEGYTF | TGCGCCAGCAGCTTGGAGGGCCAGGGGGCGGAAGGCTACACCTTC
- | TRBD2 | TRBJ2-3 | TRBV19 | CASSIDLAGTSGRATQYF | TGTGCCAGTAGTATAGATCTCGCTGGGACTAGCGGGAGGGCAACGCAGTATTTT
- | - | TRBJ1-2 | TRBV6-5 | CASSYRLRGGYTF | TGTGCCAGCAGTTACAGGTTACGAGGGGGCTACACCTTC
many | - | TRBJ2-2 | TRBV12-3/TRBV12-4 | CASSSGTPAGELFF | TGTGCCAGCAGCTCTGGGACTCCGGCCGGGGAGCTGTTTTTT
many | - | TRBJ2-5 | TRBV20-1 | CSATGEEETQYF | TGCAGTGCTACGGGGGAGGAGGAGACCCAGTACTTC
- | - | TRBJ2-1 | TRBV12-3/TRBV12-4 | CASSFNYNEQFF | TGTGCCAGCAGTTTTAACTACAATGAGCAGTTCTTC
- | - | TRBJ1-2 | TRBV4-3 | CASSQDLQGTRGGYTF | TGCGCCAGCAGCCAAGATCTGCAGGGTACCCGGGGTGGCTACACCTTC
many | - | TRBJ1-1 | TRBV6-5 | CASSYLTGNTEAFF | TGTGCCAGCAGTTACCTGACAGGAAACACTGAAGCTTTCTTT
- | - | TRBJ2-3 | TRBV6-1 | CASSEEVVRRGDTQYF | TGTGCCAGCAGTGAAGAAGTGGTCCGGAGGGGGGATACGCAGTATTTT
many | - | TRBJ2-1 | TRBV6-2/TRBV6-3 | CASSFYSYNEQFF | TGTGCCAGCAGTTTCTACTCCTACAATGAGCAGTTCTTC